This T cell receptor (beta chain) was captured in a study of early T cells in non-severe SARS-CoV-2 infection. This clonotype appeared a few times. The TCR library protocol was used to attach unique molecular identifiers. These identifiers were attached to individual cDNA molecules. TCRdb fed the 5' RACE reads into MiXCR, producing one record per CDR3 protein. This table holds some 33,000 distinct CDR3 sequences, approximately 5.2% found once. Trimming shortened V by 7 bases and J by 1 base, and 14 bases separated the two germline ends. The CDR3 has 16 residues. Germline CDR1 is ENHRY and CDR2 is SYGVKD.

Material for sequencing was whole blood. The V call is TRBV10-3, the J call TRBJ2-6, with D tentatively TRBD2 (6 bases). This sequence originates from an adult who was a healthcare worker with PCR-confirmed SARS-CoV-2 infection or an uninfected control (not recorded which). CDR3 amino acids: CAITPGLASGANVLTF. The CDR3 coding sequence is TGTGCCATCACCCCCGGTCTAGCGTCTGGGGCCAACGTCCTGACTTTC.